These 26 T cell receptor beta chains were sequenced from one sample in a study of shared clonotypes between healthy human individuals (dated by TCRdb to 2018 to 2020). CD8 naive samples were CD45RO-negative cells positively selected for CCR7, giving a CD45RA+CCR7+ population that excluded TemRA cells. Library preparation employed the immunoSEQ multiplex PCR assay. TCRdb provides this immuneACCESS table in a form limited to in-frame rearrangements. Some clones are lacking; in checked studies, under half of them reflect an unresolved V gene, and why the rest are absent is not known. In this sample the table shows about 2.1 million clones, 85% to 95% of which occur a single time. Over 1.5% of the sample rests with the top ten. The sample was naive CD8+ T cells from PBMCs. Reading the label with the study, this specimen's cell subset or site is: CD45RA+CCR7+. Receptors were obtained from a man aged 18-30 years in good health. Some clones in this sample may be carry-over from other donors' samples.

V gene TRBV6-5 combines with J gene TRBJ1-1, with TRBD1 as a possible D gene (5 bases). The germline gives CDR1 MNHEY, CDR2 SVGAGI. CDR3 length equals 14 residues. V lost 5 bases and J lost 4, with 14 bases in between. CDR3 protein: CASSRRRAVTEAFF. The CDR3 nucleotides read TGTGCCAGCAGTAGGCGCAGGGCGGTCACTGAAGCTTTCTTT.

This chain joins TRBV11-1 and TRBJ2-2; D is ambiguous. Germline loops: CDR1 SGHAT, CDR2 FQDESV (reference sequence). The CDR3 runs 14 residues. Trimming cost V 1 base and J 6 bases, with 9 bases left between them. The CDR3 bases are TGTGCCAGCAGCTTAGGTGGTGGCCCCGGGGAGCTGTTTTTT. Translating gives CASSLGGGPGELFF.

The gene calls are TRBV19 and TRBJ2-7, with TRBD2 matching over 9 bases. CDR1 and CDR2 (germline): LNHDA, SQIVND (reference sequence). Trimming took 6 bases from V and 3 from J; bases not matched to a gene: 9. CDR3 length equals 15 residues. The CDR3 spells CASSSLAGAGYEQYF. The CDR3 nucleotides read TGTGCCAGTAGCAGTTTAGCGGGAGCTGGCTACGAGCAGTACTTC.

The chain recombines TRBV5-6 with TRBJ1-2, with D unresolved. CDR1 is SGHDT and CDR2 is YYEEEE in the germline V gene. The CDR3 length is 16 residues. V dropped 1 base and J dropped 6 bases, with 19 bases sitting between them. CDR3 sequence (DNA): TGTGCCAGCAGCTTGCAATCTCGGACGGCGCTCCATGGCTACACCTTC. Its protein product is CASSLQSRTALHGYTF.

Remarks on this clone: Other DNA sequences within the sample encode an identical CDR3. The chain has TRBV27 and TRBJ2-7; 12 bases are a match to TRBD2. J lost 0 bases, V lost 6 bases, and 3 bases had no gene match. The CDR3 has 15 amino acids. Germline CDR1 is MNHEY and CDR2 is SMNVEV (reference sequence). In DNA, the CDR3 is TGTGCCAGCAGGTTACTAGCGGGAGGCTCCTACGAGCAGTACTTC. Translated: CASRLLAGGSYEQYF.

This chain joins TRBV27 and TRBJ2-1; 9 bases agree with TRBD1. This CDR3 region has 15 residues. The ends lost 4 bases at V and 4 bases at J; junction bases unmatched: 5. Germline CDR1 and CDR2: MNHEY and SMNVEV (reference sequence). Here the CDR3 DNA reads TGTGCCAGCAGTTGGGGACAGGGTCCATACAATGAGCAGTTCTTC. This gives the protein CASSWGQGPYNEQFF.

The chain uses TRBV5-4 and TRBJ1-2, with D possibly matching TRBD1 (5 bases). Trimming took off 2 bases at V and 6 bases at J, with 14 bases between the two ends. The germline CDR1 and CDR2 sequences are SGHNT and YYREEE (reference sequence). The CDR3 contains 14 residues. Written as DNA, the CDR3 is TGTGCCAGCAGCTTACTCGGGGGGGGAGATGGCTACACCTTC. As protein: CASSLLGGGDGYTF.

The sample holds one count of this clone. The chain employs TRBV9 and TRBJ2-3; maybe TRBD2 (6 bases). Trimming pared 0 bases from V and 1 base from J, leaving 15 bases between. Germline loops: CDR1 SGDLS, CDR2 YYNGEE. The CDR3 has 17 amino acids. The CDR3 region has the DNA TGTGCCAGCAGCGTAGGGGGTAGCGGAATTCGCACAGATACGCAGTATTTT. It translates to CASSVGGSGIRTDTQYF.

As for this clone: Other DNA sequences in the same sample also yield this CDR3. The rearrangement joins TRBV5-1 to TRBJ2-7, with 8 bases identical to TRBD2. After removal of 4 bases from V and 0 bases from J, the junction contained 6 bases not matched to a gene. Per germline, CDR1 SGHRS and CDR2 YFSETQ. This CDR3 contains 15 residues. The CDR3 region is CASSPGRGSSYEQYF. CDR3 bases: TGCGCCAGCAGCCCCGGGAGGGGAAGCTCCTACGAGCAGTACTTC.

The chain joins TRBV6-5 to TRBJ2-7, with TRBD1 matching over 10 bases. This CDR3 has 15 amino acids. Germline V gene data show CDR1 as MNHEY and CDR2 as SVGAGI. Unmatched junction bases numbered 7, after V lost 6 bases and J lost 2 bases. The CDR3 reads CASSPWGTGAYEQYF. The CDR3 bases are TGTGCCAGCAGCCCCTGGGGGACAGGGGCCTACGAGCAGTACTTC.

The chain links TRBV5-4 to TRBJ1-5; 7 nucleotides align to TRBD1. The CDR3 consists of 19 residues. CDR1 is SGHNT and CDR2 is YYREEE in the germline V gene (reference sequence). The V segment lost 0 bases and the J segment 2 bases; nucleotides outside the gene matches: 14. The CDR3 is CASSLGENTGDPGNQPQHF. Written as DNA, the CDR3 is TGTGCCAGCAGCTTGGGGGAAAATACAGGGGATCCCGGCAATCAGCCCCAGCATTTT.

The genes are TRBV7-2 and TRBJ1-2; D perhaps matches TRBD1 (5 bases). CDR3 length: 15 residues. CDR1 is SGHTA and CDR2 is FQGNSA in the germline V gene. The CDR3, as DNA: TGTGCGACTGTCGCTACCCGGGGGGGGAACTATGGCTACACCTTC. This sequence encodes CATVATRGGNYGYTF.

This rearrangement joins TRBV13 to TRBJ2-7; 7 bases agree with TRBD1. This CDR3 spans 14 amino acids. Germline V lookup: CDR1 PRHDT, CDR2 FYEKMQ (reference sequence). V dropped 5 bases and J dropped 3; count of bases not matched to a gene: 7. The CDR3 reads CASSPQNRGYEQYF. As DNA, the CDR3 is TGTGCCAGCAGCCCCCAAAACAGGGGCTACGAGCAGTACTTC. The full variable domain, rest sourced from reference TRBV13 and TRBJ2-7, is AAGVIQSPRHLIKEKRETATLKCYPIPRHDTVYWYQQGPGQDPQFLISFYEKMQSDKGSIPDRFSAQQFSDYHSELNMSSLELGDSALYFCASSPQNRGYEQYFGPGTRLTVT.

Notes on this clone: The same CDR3 is also encoded by other DNA sequences in this sample. V gene TRBV28 combines with J gene TRBJ2-1; D call uncertain. The CDR3 runs to 11 residues. With 7 bases removed from V and 5 bases from J, the gap between germline ends came to 6 bases. CDR1 is MDHEN and CDR2 is SYDVKM in the germline V gene. The DNA of the CDR3 is TGTGCCAGCACTGGCGACAATGAGCAGTTCTTC. It yields the protein CASTGDNEQFF.

The V and J genes are TRBV7-9 and TRBJ1-2, with no clear D. Germline V lookup: CDR1 SEHNR, CDR2 FQNEAQ (reference sequence). This CDR3 contains 14 residues. Trimming stripped 1 base from V and 3 bases from J, with 9 bases between. CDR3 sequence reads: CASSLVSDYYGYTF. CDR3 sequence (DNA): TGTGCCAGCAGCTTAGTTTCAGACTACTATGGCTACACCTTC.

CDR3 region: CASTPSGGENTIYF. The CDR3 bases are TGTGCCAGCACCCCCTCGGGGGGCGAAAACACCATATATTTT. This chain connects TRBV28 to TRBJ1-3; weak D call: TRBD1 (6 bases). CDR1 and CDR2 from the germline V gene are MDHEN and SYDVKM. Trimming cost V 7 bases and J 6 bases, with 16 bases left between them. The CDR3 has 14 residues.

The V call is TRBV15, the J call TRBJ2-1, with TRBD2 matching 7 bases. The J segment lost 3 bases and the V segment lost 1 base, leaving 3 bases of the junction unmatched. Looked up from germline, CDR1 is LNHNV and CDR2 is YYDKDF (reference sequence). This CDR3 comprises 15 residues. The CDR3 is CATSRGEGFYNEQFF. The CDR3 DNA reads as TGTGCCACCAGCAGAGGGGAGGGGTTCTACAATGAGCAGTTCTTC.

The genes are TRBV15 and TRBJ2-7; 10 nucleotides match TRBD2. The CDR3 loop spans 16 amino acids. Trimming removed 5 bases from V and 4 bases from J; junction bases left unmatched: 11. The germline CDR1 and CDR2 sequences are LNHNV and YYDKDF (reference sequence). The CDR3 here is CATSLRPGLAFYEQYF. CDR3 sequence (DNA): TGTGCCACCAGCCTCCGACCGGGACTAGCGTTTTACGAGCAGTACTTC.

The chain links TRBV19 to TRBJ2-7; 7 bases are shared with TRBD2. J gave up 5 bases and V 1 base, and 8 bases lay outside the gene matches. This CDR3 has 15 residues. CDR1 and CDR2 (germline): LNHDA, SQIVND (reference sequence). The CDR3 spells CASSIAVGGPNEQYF. DNA of the CDR3: TGTGCCAGTAGTATAGCCGTGGGAGGGCCTAACGAGCAGTACTTC.

A few counts support this clone. This sequence joins TRBV7-8 and TRBJ2-1, with TRBD2 matching 8 bases. CDR1 and CDR2 (germline): SGHVS, FQNEAQ. Trimming cost V 8 bases and J 8 bases; bases outside gene matches: 20. The CDR3 consists of 17 residues. The CDR3 DNA reads TGTGCCAGCCGCCCACGACCATCCGGGACTAGGGTCGATGAGCAGTTCTTC. Translating gives CASRPRPSGTRVDEQFF.

The V gene is TRBV25-1, the J gene TRBJ1-1; D unclear. Germline V gene data show CDR1 as MGHDK and CDR2 as SYGVNS. The CDR3 extends over 15 amino acids. V lost 0 bases to trimming and J lost 1 base, with 9 bases between them. CDR3 DNA: TGTGCCAGCAGTGAATATATTCATGGGAACACTGAAGCTTTCTTT. Translated: CASSEYIHGNTEAFF.

The gene calls are TRBV10-3 and TRBJ2-1; TRBD2 agrees at 12 bases. The junction had 6 bases not matched to a gene; V was cut back by 4 bases and J by 5 bases. Germline V gene data show CDR1 as ENHRY and CDR2 as SYGVKD. CDR3 size: 16 residues. The CDR3 region is CAISAQLAGGHNEQFF. DNA for the CDR3: TGTGCCATCAGTGCCCAACTAGCGGGGGGCCACAATGAGCAGTTCTTC.

The chain is built from TRBV7-9 and TRBJ1-2; maybe TRBD1 (5 bases). CDR1 is SEHNR, CDR2 FQNEAQ, per germline (reference sequence). Trimming removed 7 bases from V and 8 bases from J, with 14 bases in between. This CDR3 region has 12 residues. The DNA of the CDR3 is TGTGCCAGCACCCTCTTGGGGACCGGCTACACCTTC. It specifies CASTLLGTGYTF.

The chain couples TRBV27 to TRBJ2-1; 9 nucleotides agree with TRBD2. Losses at the gene ends were 4 bases for V and 9 bases for J; bases not matched to a gene: 10. The germline V gene has CDR1 MNHEY and CDR2 SMNVEV (reference sequence). This CDR3 has 15 amino acids. The DNA for the CDR3 is TGTGCCAGCAGTTCCTTTAGCGGGAGAACGAGTGAGCAGTTCTTC. The encoded protein is CASSSFSGRTSEQFF.

Comment on this clone: Other DNA sequences in this sample translate to the same CDR3. The chain employs TRBV4-3 and TRBJ2-1; 7 positions agree with TRBD2. Germline V lookup: CDR1 LGHNA, CDR2 YSLEER. The J segment lost 4 bases and the V segment lost 0 bases, leaving 6 bases of the junction unmatched. This CDR3 spans 16 amino acids. The CDR3 sequence: CASSQDWLAVYNEQFF. As DNA, the CDR3 is TGCGCCAGCAGCCAAGATTGGCTAGCGGTATACAATGAGCAGTTCTTC.

The V and J genes are TRBV14 and TRBJ2-1; D uncertain. Germline V CDR1 and CDR2: SGHDN, FVKESK. The CDR3 has 14 residues. Trimming removed 4 bases from V and 4 bases from J, with 11 bases in between. The CDR3 coding sequence is TGTGCCAGCAGCCTTATCGGAAGTTACAATGAGCAGTTCTTC. It encodes CASSLIGSYNEQFF.